These 8 T cell receptor beta chains were all obtained from the same sample, sequenced in a study of post-analysis software for immune sequencing data. General study points: TRBV5-6, TRBV5-1 and TRBV20-1 belonged to a set of roughly five TRBV segments that were more frequent in patients than controls.

These TCRs' antigens remain unknown. Researchers reported that TCR beta cDNA libraries carried unique molecular identifiers. MiXCR was run by TCRdb on the PCR reads, yielding one entry per CDR3 protein. Among 500,000 to 600,000 distinct CDR3 sequences listed, roughly two fifths were seen once. Sample: blood. These receptors originate from a girl between 10 and 17 years old with multiple sclerosis.

This rearrangement joins TRBV7-9 to TRBJ2-1, with D possibly TRBD2 on 6 matching bases. V was pared by 6 bases and J by 9 bases, with 18 bases between. This CDR3 contains 14 residues. Germline V gene sequence: CDR1 SEHNR, CDR2 FQNEAQ (reference sequence). The CDR3, as DNA: TGTGCCAGCAGACCTAGGACGGGGGAAGGTGAGCAGTTCTTC. This encodes CASRPRTGEGEQFF.

This rearrangement joins TRBV10-3 to TRBJ1-1; D possibly corresponds to TRBD1 (5 bases). Looked up from germline, CDR1 is ENHRY and CDR2 is SYGVKD. V lost 0 bases, J lost 0 bases, and 5 bases lay in between. CDR3 length equals 14 residues. The CDR3 is CAISESTVNTEAFF. CDR3 DNA: TGTGCCATCAGTGAGTCGACAGTGAACACTGAAGCTTTCTTT.

V usage is TRBV9 and J usage is TRBJ1-2, with D maybe TRBD1 (6 bases). The CDR3 length is 15 residues. V lost 3 bases and J lost 1, with 13 bases in between. Germline lookup yields CDR1 SGDLS and CDR2 YYNGEE. The chain's CDR3 is CASSGWGGDNYGYTF. The CDR3 DNA reads as TGTGCCAGCAGCGGGTGGGGGGGCGATAACTATGGCTACACCTTC. The full variable domain, in which reference TRBV9 and TRBJ1-2 provide the parts outside the CDR3, is DSGVTQTPKHLITATGQRVTLRCSPRSGDLSVYWYQQSLDQGLQFLIQYYNGEERAKGNILERFSAQQFPDLHSELNLSSLELGDSALYFCASSGWGGDNYGYTFGSGTRLTVV.

This clonotype was observed a handful of times. The chain joins TRBV7-3 to TRBJ2-3; D might be TRBD2 (6 bases). From germline, CDR1 is SGHTA and CDR2 FQGTGA. This CDR3 contains 17 residues. V was trimmed by 5 bases and J by 2 bases, leaving 20 bases between them. The CDR3 nucleotides read TGTGCCAGCAGCAACACTAGCCCGCTTGAGTACACAGATACGCAGTATTTT. It encodes CASSNTSPLEYTDTQYF.

This clonotype was observed a single time. CDR3 coding DNA: TGTGCCGCGGGAAGGCGGGGGGCGAACAATGAGCAGTTCTTC. Translating gives CAAGRRGANNEQFF. The chain carries TRBV7-2 and TRBJ2-1, with 8 positions matching TRBD2. CDR1 is SGHTA, CDR2 FQGNSA, per germline. The V gene end was trimmed by 11 bases and the J gene end by 5 bases; junction bases not matched to a gene: 11. The CDR3 runs to 14 residues.

The rearrangement links TRBV30 to TRBJ2-6, with D unresolved. The CDR3 contains 14 residues. The V gene's germline CDR1 is GTSNPN and CDR2 SVGIG (reference sequence). The V end lost 2 bases, the J end lost 0 bases, and 5 bases lay between the germline ends. The CDR3 nucleotides are TGTGCCTGGAGTCGCGACTCTGGGGCCAACGTCCTGACTTTC. Encoded protein: CAWSRDSGANVLTF.

The chain links TRBV2 to TRBJ2-1, with 8 bases fitting TRBD1. The germline gives CDR1 SNHLY, CDR2 FYNNEI. With V trimmed by 6 bases and J by 7 bases, 8 bases remained unmatched. The CDR3 runs to 14 residues. The CDR3 sequence: CASSNPGQVNEQFF. In nucleotides, the CDR3 is TGTGCCAGCAGCAACCCGGGACAGGTAAATGAGCAGTTCTTC.

This clonotype has a handful of counts. The chain is built from TRBV5-6 and TRBJ1-2; 7 bases align to TRBD1. In germline, CDR1 is SGHDT, CDR2 YYEEEE. This CDR3 has 13 amino acids. The junction had 8 bases not matched to a gene; V was cut back by 5 bases and J by 7 bases. Here the CDR3 DNA reads TGTGCCAGCAGTATCGACAGGGCCCTTGGCTACACCTTC. The encoded protein is CASSIDRALGYTF.